These 11 T cell receptor beta chains share one sample of origin, sequenced in a study of cytomegalovirus exposure and HLA in healthy donors. Both 60 Vbeta primers and 13 Jbeta primers went into the PCR. Sequencing was performed with immunoSEQ multiplex PCR; in TCRdb, only in-frame clones are kept and a portion is missing. The sample carries about 210,000 clones, around four fifths recorded once. The sample comprised PBMCs. These receptors were taken from a boy aged 5-17 years in good health and CMV-seronegative.

V gene TRBV11-2 combines with J gene TRBJ2-1, with TRBD2 matching over 7 bases. Germline values: CDR1 SGHAT, CDR2 FQNNGV. The CDR3 spans 15 residues. The ends lost 6 bases at V and 9 bases at J; junction bases unmatched: 14. The CDR3 region is CASSLGASGGIEQFF. For the CDR3, the DNA is TGTGCCAGCAGTCTAGGGGCTAGCGGTGGTATTGAGCAGTTCTTC.

V is TRBV9 and J is TRBJ2-7, with 7 bases that match TRBD2. The CDR3 spans 14 residues. Germline values: CDR1 SGDLS, CDR2 YYNGEE. V lost 0 bases, J lost 7 bases, and 7 bases stayed unmatched. In nucleotides, the CDR3 is TGTGCCAGCAGCGTAGAAGCGGGGCCCGCGGAGCAGTACTTC. Protein product: CASSVEAGPAEQYF. The full variable domain, with the rest looked up from reference TRBV9 and TRBJ2-7, is DSGVTQTPKHLITATGQRVTLRCSPRSGDLSVYWYQQSLDQGLQFLIQYYNGEERAKGNILERFSAQQFPDLHSELNLSSLELGDSALYFCASSVEAGPAEQYFGPGTRLTVT.

With respect to this clone: One end of the junction fails to match germline, which may point to a read error. The chain joins TRBV28 to TRBJ1-5; 7 bases match TRBD1. Germline V CDR1 and CDR2: MDHEN, SYDVKM. This CDR3 region has 15 residues. The CDR3 DNA sequence: TGTGCCAGCAGTATATGGACAGGCAACAATCAGCCCCAGCATTTT. As protein: CASSIWTGNNQPQHF.

This chain links TRBV30 with TRBJ1-5; D gene unclear. Looked up from germline, CDR1 is GTSNPN and CDR2 is SVGIG (reference sequence). V dropped 0 bases and J dropped 4 bases, with 7 bases sitting between them. The CDR3 is 13 amino acids. CDR3 residues: CAWSVEQNQPQHF. The CDR3 DNA follows: TGTGCCTGGAGTGTAGAACAGAATCAGCCCCAGCATTTT.

This clone has only a few counts. The chain has TRBV2 and TRBJ1-3, with D possibly matching TRBD1 (6 bases). The CDR3 consists of 15 residues. With 1 base removed from V and 9 bases from J, the gap between germline ends came to 16 bases. The V gene's germline CDR1 is SNHLY and CDR2 FYNNEI. This CDR3 reads CASSEEGRGFGTIYF. The CDR3 bases are TGTGCCAGCAGTGAAGAGGGCAGGGGCTTTGGCACCATATATTTT.

V is TRBV27 and J is TRBJ1-1; D is possibly TRBD1 (5 bases). Germline CDR1 reads MNHEY; CDR2 reads SMNVEV (reference sequence). Trimming cost V 2 bases and J 5 bases, with 12 bases left between them. The CDR3 totals 14 residues. For the CDR3, the DNA is TGTGCCAGCAGTTTAGTGGGGGGAGGGACTGAAGCTTTCTTT. It yields the protein CASSLVGGGTEAFF.

This clone was picked up one time. V and J are TRBV10-2 and TRBJ2-1; 8 bases line up with TRBD2. The CDR3 loop spans 14 amino acids. The germline V gene has CDR1 WSHSY and CDR2 SAAADI. The V gene end was trimmed by 1 base and the J gene end by 7 bases; junction bases not matched to a gene: 3. CDR3 coding DNA: TGCGCCAGCAGTGAGTTGGCGGGAGGTAATGAGCAGTTCTTC. Translating gives CASSELAGGNEQFF.

This clone was counted a single time. This chain joins TRBV27 and TRBJ2-1; D ambiguous. Trimming took off 2 bases at V and 0 bases at J, with 11 bases between the two ends. The CDR3 spans 16 residues. Germline-derived CDR1 and CDR2 are MNHEY and SMNVEV (reference sequence). The CDR3 here is CASSLDFPSSYNEQFF. CDR3 nucleotides: TGTGCCAGCAGTTTAGACTTCCCGAGCTCCTACAATGAGCAGTTCTTC.

The rearrangement uses TRBV5-4 and TRBJ2-2; 7 bases line up with TRBD2. Germline CDR1 and CDR2: SGHNT and YYREEE (reference sequence). There are 16 residues in the CDR3. V lost 0 bases to trimming and J lost 7 bases; unmatched junction nucleotides: 9. The CDR3 coding sequence is TGTGCCAGCAGCTTGGCTCCGGGGGAGCGGGGCGGGGAGCTGTTTTTT. Encoded protein: CASSLAPGERGGELFF.

The chain combines TRBV2 with TRBJ1-2; D is perhaps TRBD1 (6 bases). CDR3 length equals 14 residues. V lost 3 bases and J 8 bases, leaving 16 bases between the germline ends. The V gene's germline CDR1 is SNHLY and CDR2 FYNNEI. CDR3 amino acids: CASSETPGAGGYTF. CDR3 DNA: TGTGCCAGCAGTGAGACCCCAGGGGCCGGCGGCTACACCTTC.

This sequence joins TRBV15 and TRBJ1-1, with D tentatively TRBD1 (5 bases). Trimming removed 5 bases at V and 7 bases at J, with 17 bases between. The CDR3 is 14 amino acids. Germline V gives CDR1 LNHNV, CDR2 YYDKDF (reference sequence). The CDR3 loop reads CATSPTAGSGEAFF. CDR3 nucleotide sequence: TGTGCCACCAGCCCTACCGCAGGGTCAGGTGAAGCTTTCTTT. Full variable domain (outside the CDR3, taken from reference TRBV15 and TRBJ1-1): DAMVIQNPRYQVTQFGKPVTLSCSQTLNHNVMYWYQQKSSQAPKLLFHYYDKDFNNEADTPDNFQSRRPNTSFCFLDIRSPGLGDTAMYLCATSPTAGSGEAFFGQGTRLTVV.